The present entry profiles one T cell receptor beta chain with its context. As yet, its antigen is unknown. The CDR3 sequence is 16 residues long. V trimming: 4 bases; J trimming: 3 bases; junction bases outside the gene matches: 6. Germline lookup yields CDR1 LNHDA and CDR2 SQIVND (reference sequence). Profiled with immunoSEQ multiplex PCR; TCRdb holds only in-frame clones, not every one. The sample lists 150,000 or so clones, approximately 87% seen once, with around 25% in the top ten. The source of the sample is a study of radiation and T cells in renal cell carcinoma. The study, taken as a whole, reports: From baseline, blood top tumor clonotypes peaked at 2 weeks post-radiation. No pretreatment tumor biopsies were available for baseline clonotypes.

The time point denotes: baseline pretreatment blood. As for treatment: 15 Gy SBRT to primary tumor, nephrectomy 4 weeks later. Radiation-treated patients gave blood at baseline, week 2 and week 4. Clear cell pathology was present in this patient's renal cell carcinoma. The rearrangement uses TRBV19 and TRBJ2-3; 11 positions agree with TRBD1. The origin of this receptor is a woman between 50 and 59 years old with renal cell carcinoma. Material: blood, obtained from a patient whose treatment included radiotherapy and nephrectomy. The DNA of the CDR3 is TGTGCCAGTAGTACCACGGACAGGGGGCGAACAGATACGCAGTATTTT. This sequence encodes CASSTTDRGRTDTQYF. The entire variable domain, with the rest obtained from reference TRBV19 and TRBJ2-3, is as follows: DGGITQSPKYLFRKEGQNVTLSCEQNLNHDAMYWYRQDPGQGLRLIYYSQIVNDFQKGDIAEGYSVSREKKESFPLTVTSAQKNPTAFYLCASSTTDRGRTDTQYFGPGTRLTVL.